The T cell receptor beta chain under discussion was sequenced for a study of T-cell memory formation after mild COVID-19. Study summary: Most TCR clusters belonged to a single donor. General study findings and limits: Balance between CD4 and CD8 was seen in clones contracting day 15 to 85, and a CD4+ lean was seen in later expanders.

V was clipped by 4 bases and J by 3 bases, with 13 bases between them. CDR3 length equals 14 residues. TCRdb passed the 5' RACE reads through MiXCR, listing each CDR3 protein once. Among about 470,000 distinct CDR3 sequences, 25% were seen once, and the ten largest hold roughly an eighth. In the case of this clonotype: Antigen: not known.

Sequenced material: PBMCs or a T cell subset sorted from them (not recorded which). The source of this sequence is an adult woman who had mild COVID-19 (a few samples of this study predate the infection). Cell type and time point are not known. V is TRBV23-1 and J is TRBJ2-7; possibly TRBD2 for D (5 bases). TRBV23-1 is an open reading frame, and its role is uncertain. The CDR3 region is CASSRQTEVYEQYF. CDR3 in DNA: TGCGCCAGCAGTCGCCAGACGGAGGTCTACGAGCAGTACTTC.